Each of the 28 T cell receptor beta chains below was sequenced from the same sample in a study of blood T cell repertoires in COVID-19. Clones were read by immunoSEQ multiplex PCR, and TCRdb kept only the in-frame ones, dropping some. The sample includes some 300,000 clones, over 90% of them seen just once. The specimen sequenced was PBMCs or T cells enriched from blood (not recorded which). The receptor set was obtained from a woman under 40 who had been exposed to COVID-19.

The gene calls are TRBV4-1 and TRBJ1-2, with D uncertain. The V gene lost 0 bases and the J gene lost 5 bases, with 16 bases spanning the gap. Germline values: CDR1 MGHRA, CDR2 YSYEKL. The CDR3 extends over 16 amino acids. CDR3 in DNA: TGCGCCAGCAGCCAAGAGGAGACTGACTTTAGGTATGGCTACACCTTC. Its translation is CASSQEETDFRYGYTF.

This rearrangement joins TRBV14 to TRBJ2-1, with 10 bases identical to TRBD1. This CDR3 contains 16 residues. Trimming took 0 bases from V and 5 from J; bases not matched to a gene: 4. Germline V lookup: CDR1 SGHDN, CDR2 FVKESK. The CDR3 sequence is CASSQEPGQGDNEQFF. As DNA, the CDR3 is TGTGCCAGCAGCCAAGAACCCGGACAGGGGGACAATGAGCAGTTCTTC.

CDR3: CASSQEGGWSGYTF. CDR3 nucleotides: TGTGCCAGCAGCCAAGAAGGGGGATGGAGTGGCTACACCTTC. The genes are TRBV3-1 (or the pseudogene TRBV3-2) and TRBJ1-2, with D possibly TRBD1 on 6 matching bases. CDR3 size: 14 residues. With 0 bases removed from V and 7 bases from J, the gap between germline ends came to 12 bases. Germline values: CDR1 LGHDT, CDR2 YNNKEL (reference sequence).

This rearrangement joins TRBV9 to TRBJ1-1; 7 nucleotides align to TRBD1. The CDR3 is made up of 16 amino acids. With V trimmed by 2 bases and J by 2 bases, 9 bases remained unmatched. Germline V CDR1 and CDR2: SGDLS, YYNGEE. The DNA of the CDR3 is TGTGCCAGCAGCGTCGGGACAGATTTTTTAAACACTGAAGCTTTCTTT. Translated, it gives CASSVGTDFLNTEAFF.

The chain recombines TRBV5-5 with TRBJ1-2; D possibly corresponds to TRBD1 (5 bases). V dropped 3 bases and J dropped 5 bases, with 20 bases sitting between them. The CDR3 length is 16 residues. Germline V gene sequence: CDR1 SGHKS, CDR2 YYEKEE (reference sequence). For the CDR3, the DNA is TGTGCCAGCAGCTCGCAGGGAGGCCCCACTTATTATGGCTACACCTTC. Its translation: CASSSQGGPTYYGYTF. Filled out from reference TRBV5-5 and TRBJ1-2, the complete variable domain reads DAGVTQSPTHLIKTRGQQVTLRCSPISGHKSVSWYQQVLGQGPQFIFQYYEKEERGRGNFPDRFSARQFPNYSSELNVNALLLGDSALYLCASSSQGGPTYYGYTFGSGTRLTVV.

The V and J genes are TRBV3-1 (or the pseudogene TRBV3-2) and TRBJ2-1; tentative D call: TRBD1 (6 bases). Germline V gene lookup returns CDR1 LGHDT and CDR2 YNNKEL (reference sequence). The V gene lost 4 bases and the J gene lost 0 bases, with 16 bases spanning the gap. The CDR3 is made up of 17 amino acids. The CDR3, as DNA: TGTGCCAGCAGCCCTTTCAAGGGACATTCCTCCTACAATGAGCAGTTCTTC. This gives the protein CASSPFKGHSSYNEQFF.

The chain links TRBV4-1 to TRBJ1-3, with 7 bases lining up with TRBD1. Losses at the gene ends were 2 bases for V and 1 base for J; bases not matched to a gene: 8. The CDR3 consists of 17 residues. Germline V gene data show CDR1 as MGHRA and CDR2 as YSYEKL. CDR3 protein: CASSQRGQGASGNTIYF. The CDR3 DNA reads TGCGCCAGCAGCCAAAGGGGGCAGGGCGCTTCTGGAAACACCATATATTTT.

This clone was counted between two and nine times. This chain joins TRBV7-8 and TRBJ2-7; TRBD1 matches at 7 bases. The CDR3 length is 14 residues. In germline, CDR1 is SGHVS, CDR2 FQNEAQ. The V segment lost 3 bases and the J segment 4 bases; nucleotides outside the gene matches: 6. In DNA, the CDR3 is TGTGCCAGCAGCTTGGGACAGCTTACTTACGAGCAGTACTTC. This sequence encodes CASSLGQLTYEQYF.

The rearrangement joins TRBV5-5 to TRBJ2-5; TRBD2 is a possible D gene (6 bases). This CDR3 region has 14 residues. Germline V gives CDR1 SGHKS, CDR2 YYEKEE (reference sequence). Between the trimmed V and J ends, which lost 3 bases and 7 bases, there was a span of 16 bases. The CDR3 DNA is TGTGCCAGCAGCTCACCGGAGGGCCGGGGGACCCAGTACTTC. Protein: CASSSPEGRGTQYF.

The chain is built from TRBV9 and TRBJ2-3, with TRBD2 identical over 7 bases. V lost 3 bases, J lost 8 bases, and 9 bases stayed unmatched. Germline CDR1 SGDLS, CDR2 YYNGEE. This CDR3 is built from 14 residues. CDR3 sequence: CASSEGTTRGTQYF. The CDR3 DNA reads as TGTGCCAGCAGCGAAGGGACTACAAGGGGTACGCAGTATTTT.

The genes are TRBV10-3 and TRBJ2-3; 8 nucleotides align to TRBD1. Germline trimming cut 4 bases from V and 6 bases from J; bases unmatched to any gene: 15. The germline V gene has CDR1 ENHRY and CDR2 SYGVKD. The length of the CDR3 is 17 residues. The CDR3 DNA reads TGTGCCATCAGTGGATGGGACAGGCACCAACCCGGCGATACGCAGTATTTT. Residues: CAISGWDRHQPGDTQYF.

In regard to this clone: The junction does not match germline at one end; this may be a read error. The CDR3 DNA sequence: TGTGCCTGGACCCTTGCGGGGGGGCCCGATTTT. It encodes CAWTLAGGPDF. The chain recombines TRBV30 with TRBJ2-3, with 9 bases matching TRBD2. Germline V gene data show CDR1 as GTSNPN and CDR2 as SVGIG (reference sequence). There are 11 residues in the CDR3.

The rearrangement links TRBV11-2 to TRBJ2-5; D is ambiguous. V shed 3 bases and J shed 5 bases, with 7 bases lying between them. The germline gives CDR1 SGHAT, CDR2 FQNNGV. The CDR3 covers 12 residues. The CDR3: CASSFARETQYF. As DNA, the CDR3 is TGTGCCAGCAGCTTCGCGCGGGAGACCCAGTACTTC. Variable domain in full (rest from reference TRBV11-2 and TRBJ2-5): EAGVAQSPRYKIIEKRQSVAFWCNPISGHATLYWYQQILGQGPKLLIQFQNNGVVDDSQLPKDRFSAERLKGVDSTLKIQPAKLEDSAVYLCASSFARETQYFGPGTRLLVL.

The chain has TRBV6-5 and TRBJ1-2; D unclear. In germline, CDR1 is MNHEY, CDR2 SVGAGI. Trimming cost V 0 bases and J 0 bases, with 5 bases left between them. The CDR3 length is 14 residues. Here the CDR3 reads CASSYSISNYGYTF. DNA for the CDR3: TGTGCCAGCAGTTACTCCATTTCTAACTATGGCTACACCTTC.

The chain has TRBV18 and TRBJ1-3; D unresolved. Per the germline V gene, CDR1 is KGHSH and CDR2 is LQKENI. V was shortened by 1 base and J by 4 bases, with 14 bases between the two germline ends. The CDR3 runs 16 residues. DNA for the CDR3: TGTGCCAGCTCACCACTTGACATAGCGGGAGGAAACACCATATATTTT. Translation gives CASSPLDIAGGNTIYF. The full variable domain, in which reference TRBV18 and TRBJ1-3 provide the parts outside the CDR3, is NAGVMQNPRHLVRRRGQEARLRCSPMKGHSHVYWYRQLPEEGLKFMVYLQKENIIDESGMPKERFSAEFPKEGPSILRIQQVVRGDSAAYFCASSPLDIAGGNTIYFGEGSWLTVV.

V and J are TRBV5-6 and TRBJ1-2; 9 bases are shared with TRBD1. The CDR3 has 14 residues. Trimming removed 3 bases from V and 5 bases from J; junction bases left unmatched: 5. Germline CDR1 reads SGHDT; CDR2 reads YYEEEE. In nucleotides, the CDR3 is TGTGCCAGCAGCTCTGGACAGGGGAGATATGGCTACACCTTC. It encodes CASSSGQGRYGYTF.

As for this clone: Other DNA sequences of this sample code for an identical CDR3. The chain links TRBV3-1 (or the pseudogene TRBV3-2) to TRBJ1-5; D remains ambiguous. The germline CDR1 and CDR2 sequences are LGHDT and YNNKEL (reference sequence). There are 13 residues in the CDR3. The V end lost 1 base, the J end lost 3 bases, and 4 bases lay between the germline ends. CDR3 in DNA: TGTGCCAGCAGCCAAGGGGCCAATCAGCCCCAGCATTTT. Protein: CASSQGANQPQHF.

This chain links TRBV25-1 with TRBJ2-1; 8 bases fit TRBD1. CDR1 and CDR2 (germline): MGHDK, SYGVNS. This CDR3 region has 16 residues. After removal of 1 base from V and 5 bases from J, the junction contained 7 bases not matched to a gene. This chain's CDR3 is CASSELGRGRNNEQFF. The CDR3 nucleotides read TGTGCCAGCAGTGAATTAGGCAGGGGGCGTAACAATGAGCAGTTCTTC.

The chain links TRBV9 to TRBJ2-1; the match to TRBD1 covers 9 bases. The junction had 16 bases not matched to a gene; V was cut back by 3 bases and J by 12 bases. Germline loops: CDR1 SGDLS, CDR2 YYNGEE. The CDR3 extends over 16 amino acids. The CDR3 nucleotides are TGTGCCAGCAGCGGGTCCGGGACAGGGCCTTCGGGTGGGCAGTTCTTC. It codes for CASSGSGTGPSGGQFF. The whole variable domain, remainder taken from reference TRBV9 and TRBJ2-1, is DSGVTQTPKHLITATGQRVTLRCSPRSGDLSVYWYQQSLDQGLQFLIQYYNGEERAKGNILERFSAQQFPDLHSELNLSSLELGDSALYFCASSGSGTGPSGGQFFGPGTRLTVL.

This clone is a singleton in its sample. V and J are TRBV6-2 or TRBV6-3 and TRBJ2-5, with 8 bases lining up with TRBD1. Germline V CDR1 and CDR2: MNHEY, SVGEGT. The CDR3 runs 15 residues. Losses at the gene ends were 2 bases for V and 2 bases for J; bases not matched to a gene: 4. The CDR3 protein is CASSYVRGRQETQYF. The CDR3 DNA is TGTGCCAGCAGTTACGTCAGGGGGCGGCAAGAGACCCAGTACTTC.

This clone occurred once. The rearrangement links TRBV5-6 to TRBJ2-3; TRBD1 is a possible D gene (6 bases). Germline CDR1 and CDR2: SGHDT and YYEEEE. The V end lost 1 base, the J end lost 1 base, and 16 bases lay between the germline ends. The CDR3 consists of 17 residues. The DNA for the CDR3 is TGTGCCAGCAGCTTGAAGATGACAGGCCGAGGCACAGATACGCAGTATTTT. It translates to CASSLKMTGRGTDTQYF. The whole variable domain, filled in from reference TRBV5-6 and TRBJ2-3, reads DAGVTQSPTHLIKTRGQQVTLRCSPKSGHDTVSWYQQALGQGPQFIFQYYEEEERQRGNFPDRFSGHQFPNYSSELNVNALLLGDSALYLCASSLKMTGRGTDTQYFGPGTRLTVL.

The CDR3 coding sequence is TGTGCCAGCAGTGTGACAGGGGGGGTCTATGGCTACACCTTC. Translating gives CASSVTGGVYGYTF. The rearrangement uses TRBV2 and TRBJ1-2; 9 bases match TRBD1. From germline, CDR1 is SNHLY and CDR2 FYNNEI. V gave up 4 bases and J gave up 4 bases; unmatched junction bases: 4. This CDR3 region has 14 residues. Full variable domain (rest looked up from reference TRBV2 and TRBJ1-2): EPEVTQTPSHQVTQMGQEVILRCVPISNHLYFYWYRQILGQKVEFLVSFYNNEISEKSEIFDDQFSVERPDGSNFTLKIRSTKLEDSAMYFCASSVTGGVYGYTFGSGTRLTVV.

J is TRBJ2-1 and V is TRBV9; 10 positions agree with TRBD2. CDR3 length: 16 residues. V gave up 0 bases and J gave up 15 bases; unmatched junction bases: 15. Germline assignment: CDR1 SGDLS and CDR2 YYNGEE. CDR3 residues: CASSVDRLAGLGGAFF. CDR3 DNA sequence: TGTGCCAGCAGCGTAGACCGACTAGCGGGTCTAGGGGGTGCGTTCTTC.

CDR3 residues: CASGFLRQASSTDTQYF. The CDR3 bases are TGTGCTAGTGGTTTTTTAAGACAGGCGAGTAGCACAGATACGCAGTATTTT. This chain joins TRBV12-5 and TRBJ2-3; perhaps TRBD1 as D (6 bases). The ends were cut back, 3 bases at V and 0 bases at J, with 16 bases in the middle. This CDR3 has 17 residues. Germline loops: CDR1 LGHNT, CDR2 FRNRAP.

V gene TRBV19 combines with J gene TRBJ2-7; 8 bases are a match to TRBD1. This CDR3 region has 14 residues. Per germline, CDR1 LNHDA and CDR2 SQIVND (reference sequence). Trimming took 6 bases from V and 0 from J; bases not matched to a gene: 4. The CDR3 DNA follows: TGTGCCAGTAGCGACAGGGGTTTCTCCTACGAGCAGTACTTC. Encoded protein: CASSDRGFSYEQYF.

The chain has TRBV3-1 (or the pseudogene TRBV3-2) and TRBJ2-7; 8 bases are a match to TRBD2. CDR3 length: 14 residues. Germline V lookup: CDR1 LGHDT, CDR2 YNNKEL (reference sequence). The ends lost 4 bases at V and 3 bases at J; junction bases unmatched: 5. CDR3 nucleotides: TGTGCCAGCAGCCCGGGGACTAGTTACTACGAGCAGTACTTC. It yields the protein CASSPGTSYYEQYF.

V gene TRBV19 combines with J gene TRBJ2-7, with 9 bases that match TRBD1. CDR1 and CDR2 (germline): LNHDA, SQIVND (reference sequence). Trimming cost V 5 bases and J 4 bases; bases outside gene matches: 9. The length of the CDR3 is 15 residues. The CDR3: CASSSGSGTGYEQYF. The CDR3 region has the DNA TGTGCCAGTAGTTCGGGATCCGGGACAGGGTACGAGCAGTACTTC.

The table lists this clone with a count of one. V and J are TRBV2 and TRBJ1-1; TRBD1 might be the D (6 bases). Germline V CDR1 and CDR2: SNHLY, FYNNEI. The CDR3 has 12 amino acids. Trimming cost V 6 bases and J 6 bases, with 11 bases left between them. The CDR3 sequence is CASSLDSSEAFF. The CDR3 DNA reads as TGTGCCAGCAGCCTGGACAGTTCTGAAGCTTTCTTT.